The 11 T cell receptor beta chains reported below all come from one sample, sequenced in a study of OX40 agonist ivuxolimab in advanced cancers. Measured with immunoSEQ multiplex PCR; TCRdb has only the in-frame clones, and not every one. This sample has around 85,000 clones; about 89% occur once, and the top ten carry roughly 8.9%. The sample consisted of CD4+ or CD8+ T cells sorted from blood, taken in a trial of the OX40 agonist ivuxolimab. Receptor source: an adult with an advanced solid tumor such as melanoma, head and neck, liver or kidney cancer.

V usage is TRBV6-5 and J usage is TRBJ1-4; 7 nucleotides match TRBD1. After removal of 6 bases from V and 8 bases from J, the junction contained 9 bases not matched to a gene. The CDR3 is made up of 14 amino acids. The germline V gene encodes CDR1 MNHEY and CDR2 SVGAGI. The CDR3 region has the DNA TGTGCCAGCAGACGAACAGGGGAGATAGAAAAACTGTTTTTT. This translates into CASRRTGEIEKLFF.

This chain joins TRBV27 and TRBJ1-1; TRBD1 matches 7 bases. The CDR3 extends over 14 amino acids. Germline-derived CDR1 and CDR2 are MNHEY and SMNVEV (reference sequence). With 5 bases clipped from V and 6 bases from J, the junction kept 9 bases outside the gene matches. The CDR3 reads CASSTHMTGPEAFF. CDR3 bases: TGTGCCAGCAGTACCCATATGACAGGGCCTGAAGCTTTCTTT.

This clone was detected only once. DNA of the CDR3: TGTGCCAGCAGTCGAATTGGGGGAGAAGAGACCCAGTACTTC. As protein: CASSRIGGEETQYF. This rearrangement joins TRBV27 to TRBJ2-5; either TRBD1 or TRBD2 may fit D (5 bases each). Germline V gene sequence: CDR1 MNHEY, CDR2 SMNVEV (reference sequence). V was clipped by 5 bases and J by 3 bases, with 13 bases between them. This CDR3 is 14 amino acids long.

The chain employs TRBV30 and TRBJ2-5; perhaps D is TRBD1 or TRBD2 (5 bases each). Germline CDR1 and CDR2: GTSNPN and SVGIG (reference sequence). Trimming shortened V by 6 bases and J by 1 base, and 18 bases separated the two germline ends. The CDR3 spans 15 residues. CDR3 sequence: CACGAGILFQETQYF. In nucleotides, the CDR3 is TGTGCCTGCGGGGCTGGGATACTCTTCCAAGAGACCCAGTACTTC.

This clone is a singleton in its sample. This chain links TRBV29-1 with TRBJ2-1; 8 nucleotides agree with TRBD2. This CDR3 comprises 14 residues. The trim removed 5 bases at V and 3 bases at J, leaving 6 bases unmatched. Germline-derived CDR1 and CDR2 are SQVTM and ANQGSEA. The CDR3 DNA sequence: TGCAGCGTTTTCGGGACTAGACGCTACAATGAGCAGTTCTTC. Amino acid sequence: CSVFGTRRYNEQFF.

V gene TRBV6-5 combines with J gene TRBJ2-1; 11 bases agree with TRBD1. Trimming removed 9 bases from V and 6 bases from J; junction bases left unmatched: 7. The germline gives CDR1 MNHEY, CDR2 SVGAGI. The CDR3 is made up of 14 amino acids. The CDR3 loop is CASDSGTGGNEQFF. CDR3 DNA sequence: TGTGCCAGTGACTCCGGGACAGGGGGCAATGAGCAGTTCTTC.

The rearrangement links TRBV7-8 to TRBJ1-5; D is possibly TRBD1 (5 bases). Germline V gene data show CDR1 as SGHVS and CDR2 as FQNEAQ. The length of the CDR3 is 17 residues. V lost 6 bases, J lost 6 bases, and 24 bases lay in between. The CDR3 coding sequence is TGTGCCAGCAGTATTACTTTGGGGGGGGTGATAGGTCAGCCCCAGCATTTT. It codes for CASSITLGGVIGQPQHF.

V and J are TRBV28 and TRBJ2-7; TRBD1 matches 8 bases. The CDR3 length is 14 residues. After removal of 3 bases from V and 4 bases from J, the junction contained 5 bases not matched to a gene. Germline CDR1 and CDR2: MDHEN and SYDVKM. The DNA for the CDR3 is TGTGCCAGCAGTTTCAGGGGGCTCGTTTACGAGCAGTACTTC. Its translation: CASSFRGLVYEQYF. Full variable domain (remainder filled in from reference TRBV28 and TRBJ2-7): DVKVTQSSRYLVKRTGEKVFLECVQDMDHENMFWYRQDPGLGLRLIYFSYDVKMKEKGDIPEGYSVSREKKERFSLILESASTNQTSMYLCASSFRGLVYEQYFGPGTRLTVT.

Details on this clone: Distinct nucleotide sequences in the sample also encode this CDR3. The chain recombines TRBV20-1 with TRBJ2-5; D gene uncertain. CDR1 DFQATT and CDR2 SNEGSKA come from the germline V gene (reference sequence). V lost 1 base and J 2 bases, leaving 2 bases between the germline ends. CDR3 size: 11 residues. The DNA for the CDR3 is TGCAGTGCTAGAGGTCAAGAGACCCAGTACTTC. It is translated as CSARGQETQYF.

This chain uses TRBV28 with TRBJ2-1; 8 bases fit TRBD1. The junction had 12 bases not matched to a gene; V was cut back by 3 bases and J by 2 bases. Germline values: CDR1 MDHEN, CDR2 SYDVKM. The CDR3 length is 18 residues. The CDR3 nucleotides read TGTGCCAGCAGTTTCCCTACGGTCGTGGACAGGGCCTACAATGAGCAGTTCTTC. Its protein product is CASSFPTVVDRAYNEQFF.

Only a few counts were recorded for this clone. The chain is built from TRBV30 and TRBJ1-5, with D perhaps matching TRBD1 (6 bases). The CDR3 contains 13 residues. Trimming shortened V by 2 bases and J by 6 bases, and 11 bases separated the two germline ends. In germline, CDR1 is GTSNPN, CDR2 SVGIG (reference sequence). The CDR3 is CAWSWGAGQPQHF. The CDR3 bases are TGTGCCTGGAGTTGGGGGGCAGGTCAGCCCCAGCATTTT.